The source of this TCR beta chain is a study of regulatory T cells in long-lasting Graves disease. This clonotype was seen more than once but under ten times. Time point here: newly diagnosed GD, antithyroid drugs for less than 3 months. RNA extracted from PBMCs served as the sequencing template. The length of the CDR3 is 11 residues. From germline, CDR1 is MNHEY and CDR2 SVGEGT. Between the trimmed V and J ends, which lost 6 bases and 8 bases, there was a span of 7 bases. Sequencing libraries for TCR beta were prepared with iRepertoire HTBI primers and Arm-PCR of CDR3 regions. TCRdb processed the multiplex PCR reads anew with MiXCR; each CDR3 protein has one entry. Among about 440,000 distinct CDR3 sequences, about 15% were seen once, and the ten largest hold 16%. These data are also associated with another study on T cells in Graves' hyperthyroidism and ophthalmopathy.

The TCR was taken from a woman in her twenties or thirties with Graves disease. The rearrangement links TRBV6-2 or TRBV6-3 to TRBJ2-2; D gene unclear. The sample was peripheral blood mononuclear cells (PBMCs), taken at new diagnosis, from a patient treated with antithyroid drugs. In DNA, the CDR3 is TGTGCCAGCAGACGAATGGGGGAGCTGTTTTTT. It encodes CASRRMGELFF.